The clone carrying this TCR beta chain was observed a handful of times. What it recognizes is unknown. TCRdb independently ran MiXCR on the RACE reads; one entry per CDR3 protein. The sample includes 80,000 to 95,000 distinct CDR3 sequences, over 8.5% of them seen just once. Germline CDR1 is SNHLY and CDR2 is FYNNEI. V dropped 3 bases and J dropped 0 bases, with 9 bases sitting between them. The CDR3 is made up of 16 amino acids. The data stem from a study of human T cells and chemical hapten exposure. Whole-study results and caveats: Following DPC sensitization, TCRs present above 1 in 1000 frequency showed no change.

Time point here: patch test 1, 2 weeks after DPC sensitization. As for treatment: therapeutic diphenylcyclopropenone sensitization with weekly scalp DPC. Donation of samples came from alopecia patients who were 18 to 70 years old and suitable for DPC. The source is a woman between 50 and 59 years old with alopecia areata. Some clones in this sample may be carry-over from other donors' samples. J is TRBJ2-6 and V is TRBV2, with D uncertain. Source: whole blood, taken in connection with sensitization to the hapten diphenylcyclopropenone (DPC). The CDR3 nucleotides read TGTGCCAGCAGTGATCCTGCGAGCTCTGGGGCCAACGTCCTGACTTTC. It encodes CASSDPASSGANVLTF.